This T cell receptor beta chain was identified in a study of T cells after yellow fever vaccination. Study results and caveats: A small proportion of clonotypes was detected in both the CD4 and CD8 compartments. Most primary-vaccination clones recurred post-booster (approximately 96% CD4, 88% CD8).

This CDR3 is 16 amino acids long. Trimming took 0 bases from V and 4 from J; bases not matched to a gene: 8. Germline V gene sequence: CDR1 LNHNV, CDR2 YYDKDF (reference sequence). As regards this clonotype: Its antigen is not identified.

Making TCR cDNA involved 5'RACE template switching, which added UMIs and a universal primer site. TCRdb recomputed calls from the 5' RACE reads with MiXCR, one row per CDR3 protein. The sample has approximately 550,000 distinct CDR3 sequences, approximately 15% seen once; the top ten hold about 14%. This chain joins TRBV15 and TRBJ2-7, with 8 bases aligning to TRBD2. This clonotype was obtained from a man aged 25-40 years who received the YFV17D yellow fever vaccine. The sequenced sample was PBMCs, obtained on the day of the yellow fever booster vaccination. Here the CDR3 reads CATSRDKLAGSYEQYF. The CDR3, as DNA: TGTGCCACCAGCAGAGATAAGCTAGCGGGTTCGTACGAGCAGTACTTC.